This T cell receptor beta chain was sequenced during a study of CD8 T cells in ankylosing spondylitis. Quantitative 5'-RACE was performed with molecular barcodes, and it yielded the TCR beta libraries. TCRdb re-derived calls from the 5' RACE reads in MiXCR, one entry per CDR3 protein. The data show roughly 250,000 distinct CDR3 sequences, around 9.1% seen once. The table lists this clonotype with many counts. Antigen unknown. This CDR3 contains 16 residues. The germline V and J ends were trimmed by 0 bases and 6 bases, with 17 bases remaining between them. The germline gives CDR1 SGHKS, CDR2 YYEKEE (reference sequence). Whole-study results and caveats: Typical of ankylosing spondylitis blood, it appeared, was a TCR beta motif of about eight highly homologous variants. According to the report, clones linked to the disease were significantly enriched in matched synovial fluid samples taken from ankylosing spondylitis patients. Disease-linked clones, CD8+, were relatively rare in peripheral blood.

The chain has TRBV5-5 and TRBJ2-3, with D perhaps TRBD1 (6 bases). This sequence originates from a male donor with ankylosing spondylitis or in good health (not recorded which). The sample consisted of blood, either unsorted or a sorted T cell fraction (not recorded which). DNA for the CDR3: TGTGCCAGCAGCTTGGCTCTACTGGGGGCAGGGGATACGCAGTATTTT. Protein product: CASSLALLGAGDTQYF.